Each of the 30 T cell receptor beta chains below was sequenced from the same sample in a study of blood T cells in healthy people across ages. With a J-beta primer mix and a sample-barcoded 5' primer, a second PCR ran about 7 to 11 cycles. TCRdb passed the 5' RACE reads through MiXCR, listing each CDR3 protein once. The sample has 1.8 million or so distinct CDR3 sequences; around 42% are singletons. The sample taken for sequencing was blood. The source is a human donor in good health.

The gene calls are TRBV28 and TRBJ2-3, with TRBD2 matching over 7 bases. The CDR3 contains 15 residues. V trimming: 6 bases; J trimming: 6 bases; junction bases outside the gene matches: 12. From germline, CDR1 is MDHEN and CDR2 SYDVKM. In DNA form, the CDR3 reads TGTGCCAGCAGCTGGACTAGTTTGGGGGTGGATACGCAGTATTTT. It yields the protein CASSWTSLGVDTQYF.

The chain combines TRBV6-5 with TRBJ2-1; the match to TRBD1 covers 9 bases. The CDR3 is 12 amino acids. CDR1 is MNHEY and CDR2 is SVGAGI in the germline V gene. V lost 5 bases to trimming and J lost 10 bases; unmatched junction nucleotides: 3. DNA for the CDR3: TGTGCCAGCAGTCGGGACAGGGCCGAGCAGTTCTTC. Protein sequence: CASSRDRAEQFF.

The chain has TRBV20-1 and TRBJ2-5; TRBD2 matches at 9 bases. The J call may be mistaken, given a closer DNA end match to TRBJ2-7. The CDR3 covers 13 residues. The V gene's germline CDR1 is DFQATT and CDR2 SNEGSKA (reference sequence). The CDR3 nucleotides read TGCAGTGCCTCATCTAGCGGGGCCTACGAGCAGTACTTC. It yields the protein CSASSSGAYEQYF.

This clonotype came up a few times. V and J are TRBV29-1 and TRBJ1-2; 11 positions agree with TRBD1. Germline-derived CDR1 and CDR2 are SQVTM and ANQGSEA. The CDR3 has 14 amino acids. Trimming at V came to 3 bases and at J to 4 bases, leaving 4 bases not matched to a gene. The CDR3 sequence: CSVEDRGLGYGYTF. The CDR3 nucleotides are TGCAGCGTTGAGGACAGGGGGCTGGGCTATGGCTACACCTTC.

About this clonotype: The junction differs from germline at one of its ends, possibly a read error. The CDR3 DNA is TGTACCAGCAGCTTAGACCAGGGGGTGGAGACCCAGTACTTC. This sequence encodes CTSSLDQGVETQYF. The gene calls are TRBV7-9 and TRBJ2-5; TRBD1 aligns across 7 bases. This CDR3 has 14 amino acids. The germline CDR1 and CDR2 sequences are SEHNR and FQNEAQ (reference sequence).

This sequence joins TRBV7-2 and TRBJ1-5; tentative D call: TRBD1 (5 bases). V was shortened by 1 base and J by 3 bases, with 10 bases between the two germline ends. Germline-derived CDR1 and CDR2 are SGHTA and FQGNSA. The CDR3 spans 15 residues. This CDR3 reads CASSLGQKFNQPQHF. CDR3 DNA: TGTGCCAGCAGCTTAGGACAGAAATTCAATCAGCCCCAGCATTTT.

This sequence joins TRBV20-1 and TRBJ2-3; perhaps D is TRBD1 or TRBD2 (6 bases each). The CDR3 is 17 amino acids. CDR1 is DFQATT and CDR2 is SNEGSKA in the germline V gene (reference sequence). V lost 3 bases and J lost 2, with 21 bases in between. CDR3 protein: CSASGGVGGPYTDTQYF. DNA for the CDR3: TGCAGTGCTAGCGGGGGCGTGGGGGGACCTTACACAGATACGCAGTATTTT.

This clonotype was seen only a few times. V is TRBV12-3 or TRBV12-4 and J is TRBJ2-5; D is uncertain. Trimming removed 5 bases at V and 2 bases at J, with 9 bases between. This CDR3 has 13 amino acids. The CDR3 DNA reads TGTGCCAGCAGTCAGACTCCACAAGAGACCCAGTACTTC. Its protein product is CASSQTPQETQYF.

The V and J genes are TRBV7-2 and TRBJ2-3; 14 nucleotides line up with TRBD2. The germline V gene has CDR1 SGHTA and CDR2 FQGNSA. Losses at the gene ends were 6 bases for V and 12 bases for J; bases not matched to a gene: 14. This CDR3 is built from 16 residues. The CDR3 nucleotides read TGTGCCAGCAGGGGCATTCCGGGACTAGCGGGGGCACATCAGTATTTT. Amino acids: CASRGIPGLAGAHQYF.

This clonotype was observed once. This chain connects TRBV12-3 or TRBV12-4 to TRBJ2-2; 8 positions agree with TRBD1. CDR3 length equals 15 residues. V shed 4 bases, J shed 6 bases, and the junction held 7 bases outside the gene matches. CDR3 residues: CASSSQGAQAGELFF. The CDR3, as DNA: TGTGCCAGCAGTTCCCAGGGGGCGCAAGCCGGGGAGCTGTTTTTT.

J is TRBJ2-7 and V is TRBV7-8; possibly TRBD2 for D (6 bases). This CDR3 is 12 amino acids long. Germline CDR1 is SGHVS and CDR2 is FQNEAQ. V lost 5 bases to trimming and J lost 4 bases, with 9 bases between them. CDR3 sequence reads: CASSRREYEQYF. The CDR3 bases are TGTGCCAGCAGCCGCCGGGAGTACGAGCAGTACTTC.

This clonotype was counted between two and nine times. V is TRBV12-3 or TRBV12-4 and J is TRBJ2-1; TRBD2 agrees at 10 bases. Losses at the gene ends were 5 bases for V and 7 bases for J; bases not matched to a gene: 11. This CDR3 has 16 residues. CDR3 loop: CASSPQRGGKLNEQFF. In DNA form, the CDR3 reads TGTGCCAGCAGTCCCCAGCGGGGGGGCAAGTTAAATGAGCAGTTCTTC.

CDR3: CAIRGDRAIYNEQFF. The CDR3 bases are TGTGCCATCAGAGGGGACAGGGCGATCTACAATGAGCAGTTCTTC. This chain links TRBV10-3 with TRBJ2-1; the match to TRBD1 covers 9 bases. The J segment lost 3 bases and the V segment lost 6 bases, leaving 6 bases of the junction unmatched. The CDR3 is 15 residues long. Germline V gene lookup returns CDR1 ENHRY and CDR2 SYGVKD.

Of note for this clonotype: The conserved final phenylalanine or tryptophan is absent from the CDR3, which likely points to a read error. V gene TRBV13 combines with J gene TRBJ2-5; tentatively, D is TRBD1 or TRBD2 (5 bases each). CDR1 is PRHDT, CDR2 FYEKMQ, per germline (reference sequence). The CDR3 has 15 amino acids. With 5 bases removed from V and 6 bases from J, the gap between germline ends came to 19 bases. CDR3 region: CASSPGLRGGKTQYL. The CDR3 DNA reads TGTGCCAGCAGCCCGGGGCTCCGGGGTGGAAAGACCCAGTACCTC.

The chain combines TRBV4-2 with TRBJ2-2, with D hard to call. The CDR3 length is 19 residues. Germline CDR1 LGHNA, CDR2 YNFKEQ. V was pared by 6 bases and J by 1 base, with 24 bases between. The CDR3 nucleotides read TGTGCCAGCAGTCCCACCCCGATAGACATTACGCAGAACACCGGGGAGCTGTTTTTT. Amino acids: CASSPTPIDITQNTGELFF.

The V gene is TRBV24-1, the J gene TRBJ2-3, with D perhaps TRBD1 (7 bases). Germline values: CDR1 KGHDR, CDR2 SFDVKD. Trimming left V 9 bases short and J 6 bases short, with 21 bases between. The CDR3 has 15 residues. CDR3: CATGTYRQGSDTQYF. The CDR3 DNA follows: TGTGCCACCGGGACTTATCGACAGGGCTCGGATACGCAGTATTTT.

The V and J genes are TRBV28 and TRBJ2-1; 9 positions match TRBD2. The V gene end was trimmed by 7 bases and the J gene end by 4 bases; junction bases not matched to a gene: 8. Germline V gives CDR1 MDHEN, CDR2 SYDVKM. The CDR3 has 15 amino acids. The CDR3 spells CASTTGTSIYNEQFF. The CDR3 region has the DNA TGTGCCAGCACAACCGGGACTAGCATTTACAATGAGCAGTTCTTC.

V gene TRBV29-1 combines with J gene TRBJ1-2, with D possibly being TRBD1 (6 bases). The CDR3 is 10 residues long. Trimming cost V 7 bases and J 7 bases, with 10 bases left between them. Germline CDR1 SQVTM, CDR2 ANQGSEA. The DNA of the CDR3 is TGCAGCGCCGCGGACAGTGGCTACACCTTC. Protein sequence: CSAADSGYTF.

The rearrangement joins TRBV7-8 to TRBJ2-4, with D perhaps given as TRBD1 or TRBD2 (5 bases each). The J call may be in error: the DNA end matches TRBJ2-7 better. The CDR3 is 16 amino acids. Germline V gene data show CDR1 as SGHVS and CDR2 as FQNEAQ. The CDR3 sequence is CASSSSEGTAIYEQYF. The CDR3 DNA reads TGTGCCAGCAGCTCCTCGGAAGGGACGGCAATCTACGAGCAGTACTTC.

The chain is built from TRBV18 and TRBJ2-7; TRBD1 matches 11 bases. The last part of the DNA fits TRBJ2-5 better; the J call may be wrong. CDR1 and CDR2 (germline): KGHSH, LQKENI. This CDR3 region has 16 residues. The CDR3 reads CASSSRGTGGAETQYF. DNA for the CDR3: TGTGCCAGCTCATCTCGCGGGACAGGGGGTGCGGAGACCCAGTACTTC.

The rearrangement joins TRBV4-3 to TRBJ2-1, with TRBD2 matching 9 bases. Germline trimming cut 0 bases from V and 5 bases from J; bases unmatched to any gene: 5. CDR1 and CDR2 from the germline V gene are LGHNA and YSLEER. The CDR3 covers 16 residues. Here the CDR3 DNA reads TGCGCCAGCAGCCAAGAAAGCGGGGGGTTACACAATGAGCAGTTCTTC. It yields the protein CASSQESGGLHNEQFF.

The gene calls are TRBV15 and TRBJ2-5, with TRBD2 matching 7 bases. J was trimmed by 0 bases and V by 5 bases; bases with no gene match: 6. Germline assignment: CDR1 LNHNV and CDR2 YYDKDF (reference sequence). The CDR3 is 15 residues long. In nucleotides, the CDR3 is TGTGCCACCAGCCCGGGGAGGGCGGACCAAGAGACCCAGTACTTC. This sequence encodes CATSPGRADQETQYF.

V is TRBV2 and J is TRBJ1-2; 7 bases align to TRBD1. Germline trimming cut 5 bases from V and 4 bases from J; bases unmatched to any gene: 10. The CDR3 extends over 15 amino acids. CDR1 is SNHLY, CDR2 FYNNEI, per germline. This CDR3 is CASSSSTGTAYGYTF. In DNA form, the CDR3 reads TGTGCCAGCAGTTCCTCCACCGGGACAGCCTATGGCTACACCTTC.

CDR3 residues: CASSQDRAGVSGANVLTF. The CDR3 bases are TGTGCCAGCAGCCAAGATAGAGCGGGGGTGTCTGGGGCCAACGTCCTGACTTTC. V usage is TRBV4-2 and J usage is TRBJ2-6; the match to TRBD2 covers 8 bases. V shed 0 bases and J 1 base; nucleotides not matched to a gene: 5. Germline loops: CDR1 LGHNA, CDR2 YNFKEQ. This CDR3 spans 18 amino acids.

The rearrangement links TRBV29-1 to TRBJ1-1, with D perhaps matching TRBD1 (5 bases). The V gene lost 5 bases and the J gene lost 3 bases, with 13 bases spanning the gap. CDR1 SQVTM and CDR2 ANQGSEA come from the germline V gene. The CDR3 consists of 13 residues. CDR3 residues: CSVLRIGDTEAFF. The CDR3 nucleotides are TGCAGCGTTTTGAGGATAGGGGACACTGAAGCTTTCTTT. The whole variable domain, filled in from reference TRBV29-1 and TRBJ1-1, reads SAVISQKPSRDICQRGTSLTIQCQVDSQVTMMFWYRQQPGQSLTLIATANQGSEATYESGFVIDKFPISRPNLTFSTLTVSNMSPEDSSIYLCSVLRIGDTEAFFGQGTRLTVV.

This clonotype has just one count. The gene calls are TRBV7-3 and TRBJ1-1; unclear D gene. Germline CDR1 is SGHTA and CDR2 is FQGTGA. Trimming cost V 3 bases and J 5 bases, with 10 bases left between them. This CDR3 comprises 13 residues. CDR3 residues: CASSFRWGTEAFF. CDR3 DNA: TGTGCCAGCAGCTTTCGATGGGGTACTGAAGCTTTCTTT. Full variable domain (outside the CDR3, taken from reference TRBV7-3 and TRBJ1-1): GAGVSQTPSNKVTEKGKYVELRCDPISGHTALYWYRQSLGQGPEFLIYFQGTGAADDSGLPNDRFFAVRPEGSVSTLKIQRTERGDSAVYLCASSFRWGTEAFFGQGTRLTVV.

This clonotype was counted a single time. The chain couples TRBV21-1 to TRBJ2-5; TRBD2, the table's D call, was not compared with the DNA. TRBV21-1 is deemed a pseudogene. CDR3 size: 14 residues. The CDR3 DNA is TGTGCCAGCAGCAAAGCGGCTAGCCCAGAGACCCAGTACTTC. Amino acid sequence: CASSKAASPETQYF.

The gene calls are TRBV3-1 and TRBJ2-7; TRBD1 matches at 9 bases. CDR3 length equals 16 residues. The V segment lost 2 bases and the J segment 3 bases; nucleotides outside the gene matches: 8. The V gene's germline CDR1 is LGHDT and CDR2 YNNKEL (reference sequence). The CDR3 DNA reads TGTGCCAGCAGCCAACTTGCGGGACAGGGATACTACGAGCAGTACTTC. It translates to CASSQLAGQGYYEQYF.

In DNA, the CDR3 is TGTGCCAGCAGCGTAGGGACATTTGATGGCTACACCTTC. It codes for CASSVGTFDGYTF. The gene calls are TRBV9 and TRBJ1-2, with D possibly matching TRBD1 (5 bases). Germline lookup yields CDR1 SGDLS and CDR2 YYNGEE. V lost 0 bases to trimming and J lost 6 bases, with 9 bases between them. The CDR3 loop spans 13 amino acids.

The chain uses TRBV20-1 and TRBJ2-7; D ambiguous. The tail of the sequence fits TRBJ2-5 better, so the J call may be wrong. The CDR3 loop spans 12 amino acids. Germline lookup yields CDR1 DFQATT and CDR2 SNEGSKA (reference sequence). The CDR3 region has the DNA TGCAGTGCTGTGGAAGACGGGGAGACCCAGTACTTC. This encodes CSAVEDGETQYF.